This T cell receptor beta chain emerged from a study of neoadjuvant nivolumab and ipilimumab in lung cancer. Libraries were prepared by immunoSEQ multiplex PCR; TCRdb keeps only in-frame clonotypes and omits some of them. The sample lists some 27,000 clones; around 80% were seen once. This CDR3 has 15 amino acids. Germline CDR1 SGHDT, CDR2 YYEEEE. After removal of 4 bases from V and 3 bases from J, the junction contained 8 bases not matched to a gene. The sequence came from an adult with non-small cell lung cancer. Here the sequenced sample was peripheral blood, taken before neoadjuvant nivolumab, alone or with ipilimumab. The gene calls are TRBV5-6 and TRBJ2-3, with 7 positions matching TRBD1. This chain's CDR3 is CASSPGQASTDTQYF. The CDR3 DNA is TGTGCCAGCAGCCCAGGACAGGCTTCTACAGATACGCAGTATTTT.